The 9 T cell receptor gamma chains given below trace back to one sample, sequenced in a study of gamma delta lymphoproliferative disorders and STAT genes. Sequencing used genomic DNA taken from PBMCs of patients and controls. TCRdb fed the multiplex PCR reads to CATT. The table shows 1,500 to 2,000 gamma-chain clones, with about 18% occurring only once. The material sequenced was blood. The receptors originated from a human donor in good health.

There is no J gene call, but TRGV10 is given as the V gene. TRGV10 is known as an ORF, though its function is uncertain. This CDR3 has 13 amino acids. The CDR3 DNA is TGTGCTGCGTGGGGCGTAACTGGGTGTGGAAAGATATTT. It yields the protein CAAWGVTGCGKIF.

Within the sample, this clone is medium-sized. This chain uses TRGV3 with TRGJ1 or TRGJ2. TCRdb is silent on the J gene; assignment here came from matching the DNA to germline. This CDR3 has 13 amino acids. V lost 0 bases, J lost 3 bases, and 2 bases stayed unmatched. The V gene's germline CDR1 is VTNTFY and CDR2 YDVSTARD (reference sequence). The CDR3 loop reads CATWDRLYYKKLF. The CDR3 bases are TGTGCCACCTGGGACAGGCTTTATTATAAGAAACTCTTT.

As for this clone: This likely reflects a read error, since a far larger clone is one base away. Additional DNA sequences in this sample encode the identical CDR3. With the J gene uncalled, the V gene is TRGV8. This CDR3 comprises 11 residues. The V gene's germline CDR1 is VENAVY and CDR2 YDSYNSRV. The CDR3 region has the DNA TGTGCCACCTGGGAAAACTGGATCAAAACGTTT. The encoded protein is CATWENWIKTF.

A few counts support this clone. Translating this DNA gives a protein that differs at residue 7 from the TCRdb one, which belongs to a much larger clone; a read error is likely, and the protein shown is this translation. The chain recombines TRGV10 with TRGJP2. The J gene is absent in TCRdb and was assigned here via DNA matching to germline. TRGV10 is filed as an ORF, its function uncertain. The length of the CDR3 is 14 residues. The CDR3 region has the DNA TGTGCTGCGTGGGGAAATAGAAGTGATTGGATCAAGACGTTT. As protein: CAAWGNRSDWIKTF.

This clone was seen more than once but under ten times. This sequence is one base from a far larger clone and is likely a read error. Other DNA sequences of this sample code for an identical CDR3. The chain carries TRGV2 and TRGJP2. The J gene, left out of TCRdb, was set here by checking the DNA against germline. The trim removed 0 bases at V and 5 bases at J, leaving 15 bases unmatched. The CDR3 runs 18 residues. CDR1 and CDR2 (germline): EGSNGY, YDSYNSKV. The CDR3 spells CATWDGRNSNKSDWIKTF. In DNA form, the CDR3 reads TGTGCCACCTGGGACGGGCGGAACTCTAATAAGAGTGATTGGATCAAGACGTTT.

On this clone itself: TCRdb's listed protein matches a much larger clone and diverges from this DNA's translation at residue 7, likely through a read error; the protein shown comes from the DNA. This chain uses TRGV10 with TRGJP1. Because TCRdb records no J gene, it was assigned here through a match of the DNA to germline. TRGV10 is given ORF status, its function remaining uncertain. The CDR3 contains 15 residues. With 8 bases clipped from V and 4 bases from J, the junction kept 11 bases outside the gene matches. The CDR3 reads CAAWDRQCTGWFKIF. The CDR3 bases are TGTGCTGCGTGGGATCGGCAATGCACTGGTTGGTTCAAGATATTT.

In this sample, this clone turned up once. The germline gene is not matched at one end of the junction; a read error may be the cause. CDR3 DNA sequence: TGCGCGGGATTATTGGCCACTGGTTGGTTCAAGATATTT. This encodes CAGLLATGWFKIF. The rearrangement links TRGV10 to TRGJP1. Assignment of the J gene here rests on matching the DNA to germline, because TCRdb gives none. TRGV10 is classed as an ORF, of uncertain function. This CDR3 contains 13 residues.

For this clone: A read error is likely here: a far larger clone is one base away. This CDR3 is also generated by other DNA sequences in the sample. CDR3 coding DNA: TGCGCTGCGTGGGATTCCCGCGATGTTTCTAGTAGTGATTGGATCAAGACGTTT. It codes for CAAWDSRDVSSSDWIKTF. The genes are TRGV10 and TRGJP2. Matching the DNA to germline supplied the J gene, which TCRdb does not give. TRGV10 is an open reading frame, and its role is uncertain. The CDR3 totals 18 residues.

This clone was detected only a few times. Because the CDR3's place on the DNA is in doubt, the DNA is left out and the CDR3 is given as listed by TCRdb. No call exists for the J gene, whereas the V gene is TRGV10. TRGV10 is designated an ORF whose function remains uncertain. The CDR3 has 16 amino acids, counting both end residues. The CDR3 here is CAAWDKRNSLAVEQHF.